The 5 T cell receptor beta chains in this list originate from one sample, sequenced in a study of vaccination effects on CD4 cells after COVID-19. These TCRs' antigens remain unknown. Scientists isolated CD4+ T cells after a roughly 9-day culture period ended. All study participants received two doses of BNT162b2 or mRNA-1273 vaccine. Assay used: immunoSEQ multiplex PCR; TCRdb lists only in-frame clones, some missing. The sample records about 73,000 clones, roughly 73% being singletons. Material: CD4+ T cells from PBMCs cultured without peptide, obtained after COVID-19 vaccination. The receptor set was obtained from a human donor who received a COVID-19 vaccine.

The rearrangement uses TRBV9 and TRBJ2-3, with D perhaps TRBD2 (6 bases). This CDR3 region has 14 residues. The germline V gene has CDR1 SGDLS and CDR2 YYNGEE. Trimming removed 2 bases at V and 2 bases at J, with 9 bases between. The CDR3 region has the DNA TGTGCCAGCAGCGTTACGGGGGACACAGATACGCAGTATTTT. Amino acids: CASSVTGDTDTQYF.

This clone came up a few times. The chain has TRBV6-1 and TRBJ2-5, with D perhaps matching TRBD2 (6 bases). CDR1 is MNHNS and CDR2 is SASEGT in the germline V gene. Trimming left V 4 bases short and J 0 bases short, with 18 bases between. This CDR3 region has 17 residues. The CDR3 is CASSGGAAGEYQETQYF. DNA of the CDR3: TGTGCCAGCAGTGGAGGGGCAGCGGGCGAGTACCAAGAGACCCAGTACTTC.

This clone was observed a handful of times. This CDR3 reads CASTEGGQKNSPLHF. The CDR3 DNA is TGTGCCAGCACCGAGGGGGGACAGAAGAATTCACCCCTCCACTTT. The V and J genes are TRBV6-4 and TRBJ1-6, with 7 bases fitting TRBD1. The V segment lost 7 bases and the J segment 7 bases; nucleotides outside the gene matches: 10. This CDR3 region has 15 residues. Germline V gene data show CDR1 as MRHNA and CDR2 as SNTAGT.

This chain connects TRBV9 to TRBJ1-2; 8 nucleotides line up with TRBD1. Germline CDR1 is SGDLS and CDR2 is YYNGEE. This CDR3 has 17 residues. J was trimmed by 6 bases and V by 4 bases; bases with no gene match: 17. As DNA, the CDR3 is TGTGCCAGCAGCCCTTCCGGCCATACGACAGGGGCTCATGGCTACACCTTC. Translation gives CASSPSGHTTGAHGYTF.

The chain carries TRBV5-4 and TRBJ1-1, with TRBD1 matching over 9 bases. The CDR3 has 15 residues. The germline CDR1 and CDR2 sequences are SGHNT and YYREEE (reference sequence). V was pared by 2 bases and J by 5 bases, with 7 bases of the junction left unmatched. CDR3 in DNA: TGTGCCAGCAGCTTAACAGGGGGCATGGGGACTGAAGCTTTCTTT. This codes for CASSLTGGMGTEAFF.